The present TCR beta chain was sequenced within a study of T cell responses to AZD1222 COVID-19 vaccine. Notes on the study in general: Along spike, vaccine-associated CD4 TCRs were found throughout, with dominance at 160-218 and 743-854. All repertoire sampling was performed exclusively after the peak T cell response. Spike-specific TCR breadth and depth rose after two AZD1222 doses.

CDR1 is GTSNPN and CDR2 is SVGIG in the germline V gene (reference sequence). CDR3 size: 17 residues. V dropped 2 bases and J dropped 4; count of bases not matched to a gene: 16. Points on this clone: Its antigen is not identified.

Sequencing used immunoSEQ multiplex PCR; TCRdb keeps in-frame clones, though not all of them. This table has 80,000 to 95,000 clones, over 75% appearing once. The origin of this receptor is an adult in good health. V usage is TRBV30 and J usage is TRBJ1-2; TRBD1 matches at 7 bases. Sequenced here: peripheral blood, sampled on day 0 of MenACWY control vaccination. The CDR3 reads CAWSQKRGGPGGYGYTF. DNA for the CDR3: TGTGCCTGGAGTCAAAAAAGGGGAGGCCCAGGGGGCTATGGCTACACCTTC.